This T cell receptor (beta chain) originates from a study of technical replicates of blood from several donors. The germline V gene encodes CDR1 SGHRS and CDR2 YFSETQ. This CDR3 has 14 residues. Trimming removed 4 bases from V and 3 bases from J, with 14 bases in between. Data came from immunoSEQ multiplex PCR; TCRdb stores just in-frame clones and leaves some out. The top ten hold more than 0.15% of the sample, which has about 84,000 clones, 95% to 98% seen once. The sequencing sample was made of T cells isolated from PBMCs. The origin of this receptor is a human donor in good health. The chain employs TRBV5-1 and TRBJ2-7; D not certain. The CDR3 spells CASSPGDDRYEQYF. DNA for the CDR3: TGCGCCAGCAGCCCTGGAGATGACCGCTACGAGCAGTACTTC.